Below, 16 T cell receptor beta chains from the same sample are listed, as sequenced in a study of blood T cells in healthy people across ages. A sample-barcoded 5' primer and a J-beta primer mix were used in a second PCR of roughly 7 to 11 cycles. MiXCR was run by TCRdb on the 5' RACE reads, yielding one entry per CDR3 protein. The data contain more than 700,000 distinct CDR3 sequences, roughly 46% of them singletons. Source material: blood. The receptor source for this set is a man older than 75 in good health.

The chain carries TRBV7-3 and TRBJ2-5; D may be TRBD1 (6 bases). TRBJ2-7 matches the DNA end more closely, so the J call is doubtful. Germline-derived CDR1 and CDR2 are SGHTA and FQGTGA. The CDR3 is made up of 14 amino acids. CDR3 sequence reads: CASSQGPNTYEQYF. The CDR3 DNA reads as TGTGCCAGCAGCCAGGGGCCTAATACCTACGAGCAGTACTTC.

The genes are TRBV5-1 and TRBJ2-7; D tentatively reads TRBD1 or TRBD2 (7 bases each). Trimming took off 4 bases at V and 4 bases at J, with 15 bases between the two ends. The CDR3 runs to 14 residues. Germline V lookup: CDR1 SGHRS, CDR2 YFSETQ. CDR3 coding DNA: TGCGCCAGCAGCCTTCAGGGGGGGGCATACGAGCAGTACTTC. Protein product: CASSLQGGAYEQYF.

The sample holds a few counts of this clonotype. This chain uses TRBV2 with TRBJ1-2; D not resolved. Per the germline V gene, CDR1 is SNHLY and CDR2 is FYNNEI. The CDR3 runs 13 residues. The V end was cut by 9 bases, the J end by 1 base, with 12 bases between. The CDR3 here is CARDATVNYGYTF. DNA for the CDR3: TGTGCCAGAGACGCCACAGTTAACTATGGCTACACCTTC.

The chain recombines TRBV12-3 or TRBV12-4 with TRBJ2-3; D is ambiguous. This CDR3 region has 13 residues. The V end lost 5 bases, the J end lost 2 bases, and 8 bases lay between the germline ends. CDR3 sequence reads: CASSRRATDTQYF. The CDR3 DNA follows: TGTGCCAGCAGTCGTAGGGCCACAGATACGCAGTATTTT.

The rearrangement uses TRBV7-9 and TRBJ2-2; the match to TRBD2 covers 11 bases. The germline V gene encodes CDR1 SEHNR and CDR2 FQNEAQ (reference sequence). The V gene end was trimmed by 4 bases and the J gene end by 1 base; junction bases not matched to a gene: 5. This CDR3 has 17 residues. The CDR3 is CASSWILAGVNTGELFF. CDR3 nucleotide sequence: TGTGCCAGCAGCTGGATACTAGCGGGAGTGAACACCGGGGAGCTGTTTTTT.

J is TRBJ2-5 and V is TRBV20-1; TRBD1 agrees at 7 bases. The CDR3 has 15 residues. V shed 0 bases, J shed 4 bases, and the junction held 8 bases outside the gene matches. The germline gives CDR1 DFQATT, CDR2 SNEGSKA (reference sequence). In DNA form, the CDR3 reads TGCAGTGCTAGAGATCCACGGCAGGGGGTAGAGACCCAGTACTTC. This translates into CSARDPRQGVETQYF.

This clonotype was seen more than once but under ten times. V usage is TRBV9 and J usage is TRBJ2-3, with 7 bases lining up with TRBD2. CDR3 length equals 15 residues. Germline CDR1 is SGDLS and CDR2 is YYNGEE. V shed 3 bases and J 3 bases; nucleotides not matched to a gene: 7. The CDR3 loop is CASSGRGETTDTQYF. In DNA, the CDR3 is TGTGCCAGCAGCGGCCGGGGGGAGACGACAGATACGCAGTATTTT.

The sample holds a few counts of this clonotype. V gene TRBV6-1 combines with J gene TRBJ2-7, with 10 bases matching TRBD1. Germline V gives CDR1 MNHNS, CDR2 SASEGT. The CDR3 has 15 residues. V shed 6 bases, J shed 5 bases, and the junction held 10 bases outside the gene matches. The CDR3 loop is CASREPGQGIHEQYF. Written as DNA, the CDR3 is TGTGCCAGCAGGGAACCGGGACAGGGGATCCACGAGCAGTACTTC.

The chain couples TRBV5-1 to TRBJ1-5; the D gene is possibly TRBD1 (6 bases). Per the germline V gene, CDR1 is SGHRS and CDR2 is YFSETQ. The CDR3 is made up of 15 amino acids. V was shortened by 0 bases and J by 6 bases, with 13 bases between the two germline ends. CDR3 region: CASSLGPGEGQPQHF. The CDR3, as DNA: TGCGCCAGCAGCTTGGGGCCAGGGGAAGGTCAGCCCCAGCATTTT.

The gene calls are TRBV6-6 and TRBJ1-2; D perhaps matches TRBD1 (6 bases). The germline CDR1 and CDR2 sequences are MNHNY and SVGAGI (reference sequence). The CDR3 loop spans 14 amino acids. Trimming removed 2 bases from V and 5 bases from J, with 12 bases in between. The CDR3 DNA sequence: TGTGCCAGCAGTTACGTTCAGGGGTCTTATGGCTACACCTTC. It specifies CASSYVQGSYGYTF.

This clonotype was seen at least ten times. V is TRBV5-6 and J is TRBJ2-5; weak D call: TRBD1 (6 bases). The length of the CDR3 is 17 residues. V lost 3 bases and J lost 3, with 21 bases in between. Germline CDR1 reads SGHDT; CDR2 reads YYEEEE. This CDR3 is CASSSQSYIQGKETQYF. The CDR3 DNA reads TGTGCCAGCAGCTCCCAATCCTATATACAGGGTAAAGAGACCCAGTACTTC. Variable domain in full (rest from reference TRBV5-6 and TRBJ2-5): DAGVTQSPTHLIKTRGQQVTLRCSPKSGHDTVSWYQQALGQGPQFIFQYYEEEERQRGNFPDRFSGHQFPNYSSELNVNALLLGDSALYLCASSSQSYIQGKETQYFGPGTRLLVL.

The J gene is TRBJ2-1, the V gene TRBV14; D remains unclear. CDR3 length equals 15 residues. CDR1 and CDR2 from the germline V gene are SGHDN and FVKESK. V was shortened by 1 base and J by 8 bases, with 15 bases between the two germline ends. Here the CDR3 DNA reads TGTGCCAGCAGCCAAGGCTTGCCCCCGTTACATGAGCAGTTCTTC. It codes for CASSQGLPPLHEQFF. Together with reference TRBV14 and TRBJ2-1, the CDR3 gives the full variable domain: EAGVTQFPSHSVIEKGQTVTLRCDPISGHDNLYWYRRVMGKEIKFLLHFVKESKQDESGMPNNRFLAERTGGTYSTLKVQPAELEDSGVYFCASSQGLPPLHEQFFGPGTRLTVL.

This clonotype was counted a few times. This chain joins TRBV6-5 and TRBJ1-4, with D perhaps matching TRBD1 (5 bases). The germline CDR1 and CDR2 sequences are MNHEY and SVGAGI. The CDR3 is 15 amino acids. Trimming removed 6 bases from V and 8 bases from J, with 19 bases in between. The CDR3 DNA follows: TGTGCCAGCAGGCGCGCGTCGGTCGGGGGGGAAAAACTGTTTTTT. Translating it yields CASRRASVGGEKLFF.

For this clonotype: An end of the junction does not agree with germline; a read error may underlie this. The chain has TRBV6-1 and TRBJ2-1, with 8 nucleotides matching TRBD2. Germline assignment: CDR1 MNHNS and CDR2 SASEGT. The CDR3 totals 17 residues. In nucleotides, the CDR3 is TGTGCCGGCAGTGAAGTATTTTCGGGAGGGCCTGGCAATGAGCAGTTCTTC. Its translation is CAGSEVFSGGPGNEQFF.

This clonotype was observed a few times. This sequence joins TRBV29-1 and TRBJ2-1, with D hard to call. Germline loops: CDR1 SQVTM, CDR2 ANQGSEA. V lost 4 bases and J lost 1, with 5 bases in between. The CDR3 is 12 amino acids. CDR3: CSVVGSYNEQFF. As DNA, the CDR3 is TGCAGCGTTGTAGGGTCCTACAATGAGCAGTTCTTC.

In its sample, this clonotype was seen a few times. CDR3 bases: TGCAGCGTCTCGCCCTCTAGCACAGATACGCAGTATTTT. Translating it yields CSVSPSSTDTQYF. The rearrangement links TRBV29-1 to TRBJ2-3; no definite D call. This CDR3 has 13 amino acids. Germline V gene data show CDR1 as SQVTM and CDR2 as ANQGSEA. Trimming pared 6 bases from V and 0 bases from J, leaving 10 bases between.